This entry lists 6 T cell receptor beta chains sequenced from one sample in a study of blood T cell repertoires in COVID-19. Generated by immunoSEQ multiplex PCR, the TCRdb table keeps only in-frame clones and is missing some. The table has about 120,000 clones, 70% to 90% seen once; the top ten hold 8% to 9%. What was sequenced was peripheral blood. The receptors shown here come from a woman aged 65 to 85 who had recovered from COVID-19.

The chain uses TRBV10-3 and TRBJ2-5; perhaps TRBD2 as D (6 bases). Per the germline V gene, CDR1 is ENHRY and CDR2 is SYGVKD. The CDR3 is made up of 14 amino acids. V lost 4 bases to trimming and J lost 3 bases, with 12 bases between them. The CDR3 loop reads CAISASSVEETQYF. CDR3 sequence (DNA): TGTGCCATCAGTGCATCTAGCGTCGAAGAGACCCAGTACTTC.

This clone was picked up a small number of times. V usage is TRBV4-2 and J usage is TRBJ1-2; 10 bases agree with TRBD1. V was clipped by 0 bases and J by 4 bases; unmatched bases: 5. CDR3 length: 16 residues. Germline CDR1 LGHNA, CDR2 YNFKEQ. CDR3 nucleotide sequence: TGTGCCAGCAGCCAAGAATGGCGACAGGGGGCCTATGGCTACACCTTC. Its translation is CASSQEWRQGAYGYTF.

This chain connects TRBV5-4 to TRBJ2-1; 8 nucleotides match TRBD2. V lost 4 bases to trimming and J lost 6 bases; unmatched junction nucleotides: 6. This CDR3 comprises 14 residues. Germline V gene lookup returns CDR1 SGHNT and CDR2 YYREEE (reference sequence). For the CDR3, the DNA is TGTGCCAGCAGCCTCCCGGGAGGGGGCAATGAGCAGTTCTTC. Its translation: CASSLPGGGNEQFF. Using reference TRBV5-4 and TRBJ2-1 for the parts outside the CDR3, the full variable domain is ETGVTQSPTHLIKTRGQQVTLRCSSQSGHNTVSWYQQALGQGPQFIFQYYREEENGRGNFPPRFSGLQFPNYSSELNVNALELDDSALYLCASSLPGGGNEQFFGPGTRLTVL.

The gene calls are TRBV4-1 and TRBJ2-2; D gene ambiguous. The V end was cut by 1 base, the J end by 0 bases, with 12 bases between. The CDR3 spans 17 residues. Germline assignment: CDR1 MGHRA and CDR2 YSYEKL. Here the CDR3 DNA reads TGCGCCAGCAGCCAAGTTTATGGCGGCGCGAACACCGGGGAGCTGTTTTTT. Translating gives CASSQVYGGANTGELFF.

This chain joins TRBV7-2 and TRBJ1-5, with 10 bases that match TRBD1. This CDR3 contains 16 residues. Germline V gene data show CDR1 as SGHTA and CDR2 as FQGNSA. Trimming took 2 bases from V and 2 from J; bases not matched to a gene: 3. This CDR3 reads CASSLQGTGGNQPQHF. In DNA, the CDR3 is TGTGCCAGCAGCTTACAAGGGACAGGGGGCAATCAGCCCCAGCATTTT.

A single count supports this clone. J is TRBJ2-7 and V is TRBV6-5; 7 bases fit TRBD2. Germline trimming cut 0 bases from V and 4 bases from J; bases unmatched to any gene: 3. CDR1 is MNHEY, CDR2 SVGAGI, per germline. The CDR3 consists of 14 residues. As DNA, the CDR3 is TGTGCCAGCAGTTACTCCGGGACTACTTACGAGCAGTACTTC. Protein product: CASSYSGTTYEQYF.